This T cell receptor (beta chain) was recorded in a study of CD8+ T cells in alopecia areata. At the level of the study: Those patients who were treated received oral tofacitinib, which was given at 5 to 10 mg twice daily for moderate-to-severe alopecia areata.

Extracted RNA was reverse transcribed, and the resulting cDNA served as sequencing template. Clones were read by immunoSEQ multiplex PCR, and TCRdb kept only the in-frame ones, dropping some. The sample consists of around 100,000 clones, approximately 90% of them appearing once. Treatment in this sample: oral pan-JAK inhibitor, 5-10 mg twice daily. Punch biopsies of lesional scalp, plus peripheral blood, were taken from alopecia areata patients. Per the germline V gene, CDR1 is MGHDK and CDR2 is SYGVNS. There are 14 residues in the CDR3. The V gene lost 0 bases and the J gene lost 2 bases, with 6 bases spanning the gap. This clone is medium-sized by share. Antigen: not known. The identical CDR3 is also encoded by other nucleotide sequences in the sample. Study-wide results and limits: Only a single nonresponder existed, so baseline CD8+ expansion links stay unclear. Many expanded lesional clones remained in scalp and blood on tofacitinib.

The TCR was taken from a human donor with alopecia areata. The specimen was CD8+ T cells sorted from blood, collected at approximately week 31, from a patient treated with tofacitinib. The chain recombines TRBV25-1 with TRBJ2-3; D unresolved. The CDR3 region is CASSEYSLTDTQYF. Written as DNA, the CDR3 is TGTGCCAGCAGTGAATATAGCCTCACAGATACGCAGTATTTT. The full variable domain, with the rest looked up from reference TRBV25-1 and TRBJ2-3, is EADIYQTPRYLVIGTGKKITLECSQTMGHDKMYWYQQDPGMELHLIHYSYGVNSTEKGDLSSESTVSRIRTEHFPLTLESARPSHTSQYLCASSEYSLTDTQYFGPGTRLTVL.